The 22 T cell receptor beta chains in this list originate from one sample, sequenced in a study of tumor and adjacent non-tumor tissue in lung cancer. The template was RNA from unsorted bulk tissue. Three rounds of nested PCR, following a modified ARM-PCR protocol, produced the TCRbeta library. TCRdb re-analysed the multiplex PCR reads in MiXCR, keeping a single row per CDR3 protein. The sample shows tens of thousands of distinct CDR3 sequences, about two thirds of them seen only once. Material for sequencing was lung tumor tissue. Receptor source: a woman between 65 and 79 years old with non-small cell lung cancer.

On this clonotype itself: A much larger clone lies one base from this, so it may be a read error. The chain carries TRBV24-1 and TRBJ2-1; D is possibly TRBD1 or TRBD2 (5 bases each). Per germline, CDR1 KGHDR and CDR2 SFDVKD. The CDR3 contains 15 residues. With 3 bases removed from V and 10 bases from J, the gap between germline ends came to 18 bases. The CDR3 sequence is CATSDPGAGSGEQFF. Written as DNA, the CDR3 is TGTGCCACCAGTGATCCCGGGGCAGGGTCGGGCGAGCAGTTCTTC.

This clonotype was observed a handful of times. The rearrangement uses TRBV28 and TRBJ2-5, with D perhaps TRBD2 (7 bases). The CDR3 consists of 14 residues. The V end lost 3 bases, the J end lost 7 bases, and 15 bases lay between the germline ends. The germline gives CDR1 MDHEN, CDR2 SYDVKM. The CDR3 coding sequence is TGTGCCAGCAGTTTTGACGGGGGGCTTGGGACCCAGTACTTC. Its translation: CASSFDGGLGTQYF.

CDR3 nucleotides: TGTGCCAGCAGCCGAGGACATGTAGTCTCCACCGGGGGACTGTTTTTT. Translating gives CASSRGHVVSTGGLFF. This chain links TRBV6-5 with TRBJ2-2; maybe TRBD2 (6 bases). This CDR3 is 16 amino acids long. Germline V lookup: CDR1 MNHEY, CDR2 SVGAGI. With 6 bases removed from V and 14 bases from J, the gap between germline ends came to 28 bases.

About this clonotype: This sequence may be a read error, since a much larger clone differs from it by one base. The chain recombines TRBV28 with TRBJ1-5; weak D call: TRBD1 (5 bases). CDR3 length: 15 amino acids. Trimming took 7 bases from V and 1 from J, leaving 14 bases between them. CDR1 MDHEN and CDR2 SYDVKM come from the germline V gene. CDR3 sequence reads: CASTQTGDSNQPQHF. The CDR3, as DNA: TGTGCCAGCACACAGACGGGGGACAGCAATCAGCCCCAGCATTTT.

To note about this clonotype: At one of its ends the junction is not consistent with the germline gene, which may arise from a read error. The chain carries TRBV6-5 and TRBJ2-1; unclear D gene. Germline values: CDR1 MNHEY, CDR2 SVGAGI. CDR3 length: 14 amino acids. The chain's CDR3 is CVSSTAGPVNEQFF. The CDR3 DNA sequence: TGTGTCAGCAGTACAGCCGGTCCTGTTAATGAGCAGTTCTTC.

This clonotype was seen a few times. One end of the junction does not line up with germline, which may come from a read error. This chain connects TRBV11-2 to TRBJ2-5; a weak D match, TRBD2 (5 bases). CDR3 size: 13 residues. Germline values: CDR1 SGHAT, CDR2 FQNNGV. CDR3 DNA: TGTGCCAGCGGCTTTGTTGGGGAGGAGACCCAGTACTTC. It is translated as CASGFVGEETQYF. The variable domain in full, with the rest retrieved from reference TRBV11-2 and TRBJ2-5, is EAGVAQSPRYKIIEKRQSVAFWCNPISGHATLYWYQQILGQGPKLLIQFQNNGVVDDSQLPKDRFSAERLKGVDSTLKIQPAKLEDSAVYLCASGFVGEETQYFGPGTRLLVL.

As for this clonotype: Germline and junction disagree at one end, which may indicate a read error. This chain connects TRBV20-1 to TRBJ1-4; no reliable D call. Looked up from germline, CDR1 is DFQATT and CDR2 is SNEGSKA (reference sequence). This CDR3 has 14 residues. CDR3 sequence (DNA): TGCAGAGCTAGAGATCCCAGCACCCAGGAAAAACTGTTTTTT. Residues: CRARDPSTQEKLFF.

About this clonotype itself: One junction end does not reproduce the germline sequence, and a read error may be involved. CDR3 loop: CASTPRHAGYGYAF. CDR3 nucleotides: TGCGCCAGCACACCTCGACATGCGGGATATGGCTACGCCTTC. The chain links TRBV4-1 to TRBJ1-2; unclear D gene. The length of the CDR3 is 14 residues. Germline values: CDR1 MGHRA, CDR2 YSYEKL.

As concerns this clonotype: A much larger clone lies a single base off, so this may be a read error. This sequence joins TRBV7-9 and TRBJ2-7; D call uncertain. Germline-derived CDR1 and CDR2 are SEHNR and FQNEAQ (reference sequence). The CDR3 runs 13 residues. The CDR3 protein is CACSQRSIYEQYF. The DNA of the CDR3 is TGTGCCTGCAGCCAAAGGAGTATCTACGAGCAGTACTTC.

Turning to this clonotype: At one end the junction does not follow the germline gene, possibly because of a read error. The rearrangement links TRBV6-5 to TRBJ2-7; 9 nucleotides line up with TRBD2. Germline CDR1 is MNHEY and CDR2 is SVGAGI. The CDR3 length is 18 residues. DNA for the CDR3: TGTGCCAGTAGCCTTTCGGGTGCGGGAGGGCCTGCCAGCTACGAGCATTACTTC. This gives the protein CASSLSGAGGPASYEHYF.

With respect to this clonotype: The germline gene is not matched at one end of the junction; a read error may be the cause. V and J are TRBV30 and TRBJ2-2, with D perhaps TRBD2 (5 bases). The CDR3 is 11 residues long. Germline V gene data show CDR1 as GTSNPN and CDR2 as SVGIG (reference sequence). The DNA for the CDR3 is TGTGCCTGGGGACGGAACGGGGTGCTGTTTTTT. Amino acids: CAWGRNGVLFF.

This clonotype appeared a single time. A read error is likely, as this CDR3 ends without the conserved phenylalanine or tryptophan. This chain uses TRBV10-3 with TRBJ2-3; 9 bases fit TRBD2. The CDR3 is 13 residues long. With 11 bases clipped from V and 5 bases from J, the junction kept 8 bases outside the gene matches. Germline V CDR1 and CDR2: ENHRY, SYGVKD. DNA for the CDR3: TGTGCCTCCATAGCGGGAGTTGAAGATACGCAGTATATT. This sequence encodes CASIAGVEDTQYI.

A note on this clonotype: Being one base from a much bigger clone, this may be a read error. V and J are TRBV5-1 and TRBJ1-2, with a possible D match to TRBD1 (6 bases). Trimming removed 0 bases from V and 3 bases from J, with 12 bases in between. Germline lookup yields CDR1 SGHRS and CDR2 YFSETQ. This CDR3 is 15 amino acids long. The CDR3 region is CASSLGGRGYYGYTF. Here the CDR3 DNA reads TGCGCCAGCAGCTTGGGGGGCAGGGGATACTATGGCTACACCTTC.

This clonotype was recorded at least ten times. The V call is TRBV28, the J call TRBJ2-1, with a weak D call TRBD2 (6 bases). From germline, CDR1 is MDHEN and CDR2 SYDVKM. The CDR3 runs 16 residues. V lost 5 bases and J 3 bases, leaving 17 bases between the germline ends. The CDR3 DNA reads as TGTGCCAGCAGTCCCGATGACTTGCGGGACTACAATGAGCAGTTCTTC. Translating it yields CASSPDDLRDYNEQFF.

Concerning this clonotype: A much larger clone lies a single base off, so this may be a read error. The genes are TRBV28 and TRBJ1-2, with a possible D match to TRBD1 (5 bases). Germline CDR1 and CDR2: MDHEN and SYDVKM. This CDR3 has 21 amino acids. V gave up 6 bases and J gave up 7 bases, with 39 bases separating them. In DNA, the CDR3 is TGTGCCAGCAGAATCGGACGGGGAGGCTCGTGGGGGGACTTTAGGGTTCCTGGCTACACCTTC. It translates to CASRIGRGGSWGDFRVPGYTF.

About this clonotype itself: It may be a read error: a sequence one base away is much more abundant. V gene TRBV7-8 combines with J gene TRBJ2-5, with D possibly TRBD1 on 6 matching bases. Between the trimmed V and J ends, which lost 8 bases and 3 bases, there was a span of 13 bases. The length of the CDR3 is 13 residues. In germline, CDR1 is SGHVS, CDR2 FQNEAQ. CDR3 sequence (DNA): TGTGCCAGCGGCCTGAACAGGGAAGAGACCCAGTACTTC. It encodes CASGLNREETQYF. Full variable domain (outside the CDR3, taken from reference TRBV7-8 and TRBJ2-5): GAGVSQSPRYKVAKRGQDVALRCDPISGHVSLFWYQQALGQGPEFLTYFQNEAQLDKSGLPSDRFFAERPEGSVSTLKIQRTQQEDSAVYLCASGLNREETQYFGPGTRLLVL.

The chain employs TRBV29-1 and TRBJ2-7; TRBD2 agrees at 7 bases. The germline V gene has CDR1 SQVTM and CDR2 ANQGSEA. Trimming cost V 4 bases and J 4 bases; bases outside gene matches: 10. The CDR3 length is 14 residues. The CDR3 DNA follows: TGCAGCGTTGTTTTGGGGGAGGGCTCATACGAGCAGTACTTC. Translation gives CSVVLGEGSYEQYF.

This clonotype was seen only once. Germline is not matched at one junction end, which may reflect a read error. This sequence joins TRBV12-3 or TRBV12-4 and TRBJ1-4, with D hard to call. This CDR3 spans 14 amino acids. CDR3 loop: CASDPPRIGENLFF. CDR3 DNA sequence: TGTGCCAGCGACCCTCCGCGGATCGGTGAAAATCTGTTTTTT.

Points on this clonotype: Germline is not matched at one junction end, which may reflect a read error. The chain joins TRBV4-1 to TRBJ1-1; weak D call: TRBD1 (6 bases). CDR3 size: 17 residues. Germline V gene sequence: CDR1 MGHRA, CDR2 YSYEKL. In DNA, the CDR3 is TGCACCAGCAACCAAGCGATCAGGGGAGAGATGAACACTGAAGCTTTCTTT. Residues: CTSNQAIRGEMNTEAFF.

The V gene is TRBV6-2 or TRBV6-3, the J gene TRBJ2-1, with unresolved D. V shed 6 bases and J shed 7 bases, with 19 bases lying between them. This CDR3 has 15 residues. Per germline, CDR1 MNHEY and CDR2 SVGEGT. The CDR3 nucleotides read TGTGCCAGCAGCCTTAACGAGGTGGCGATGAATGAGCAGTTCTTC. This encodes CASSLNEVAMNEQFF.

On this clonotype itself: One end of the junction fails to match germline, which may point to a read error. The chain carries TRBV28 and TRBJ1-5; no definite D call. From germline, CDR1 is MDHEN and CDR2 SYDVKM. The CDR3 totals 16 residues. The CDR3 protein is CASSFSEAGSNRPQHF. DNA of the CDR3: TGTGCCAGCAGTTTTAGTGAGGCGGGGTCCAATCGGCCCCAGCATTTT. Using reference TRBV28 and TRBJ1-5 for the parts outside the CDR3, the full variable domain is DVKVTQSSRYLVKRTGEKVFLECVQDMDHENMFWYRQDPGLGLRLIYFSYDVKMKEKGDIPEGYSVSREKKERFSLILESASTNQTSMYLCASSFSEAGSNRPQHFGDGTRLSIL.

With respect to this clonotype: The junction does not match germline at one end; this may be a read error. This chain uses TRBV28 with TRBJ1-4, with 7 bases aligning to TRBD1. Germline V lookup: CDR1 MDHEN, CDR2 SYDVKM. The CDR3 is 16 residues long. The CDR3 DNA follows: TGTGCCAGGAGTATTCGACAGGGAGCAACTAATGAAAAACAGTTTTTT. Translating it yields CARSIRQGATNEKQFF. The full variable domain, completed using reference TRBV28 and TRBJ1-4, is DVKVTQSSRYLVKRTGEKVFLECVQDMDHENMFWYRQDPGLGLRLIYFSYDVKMKEKGDIPEGYSVSREKKERFSLILESASTNQTSMYLCARSIRQGATNEKQFFGSGTQLSVL.